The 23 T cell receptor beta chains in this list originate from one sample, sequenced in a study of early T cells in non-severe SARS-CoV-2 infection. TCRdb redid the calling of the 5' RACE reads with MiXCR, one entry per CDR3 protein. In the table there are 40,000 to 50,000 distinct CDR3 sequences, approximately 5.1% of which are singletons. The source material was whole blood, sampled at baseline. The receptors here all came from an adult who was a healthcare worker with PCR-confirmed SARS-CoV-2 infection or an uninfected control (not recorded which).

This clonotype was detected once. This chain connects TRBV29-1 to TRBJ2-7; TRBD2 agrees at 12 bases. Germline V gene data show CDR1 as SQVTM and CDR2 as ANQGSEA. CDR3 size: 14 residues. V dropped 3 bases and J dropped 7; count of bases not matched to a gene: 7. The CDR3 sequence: CSVERLAGGSEQYF. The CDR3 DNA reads TGCAGCGTTGAGAGGCTAGCGGGAGGGTCTGAGCAGTACTTC.

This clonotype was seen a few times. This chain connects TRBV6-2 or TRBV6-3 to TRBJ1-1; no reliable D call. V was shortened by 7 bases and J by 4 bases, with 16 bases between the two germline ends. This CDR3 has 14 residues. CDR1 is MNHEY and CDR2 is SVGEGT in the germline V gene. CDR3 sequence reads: CASIPAQVFTEAFF. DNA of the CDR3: TGTGCCAGCATACCTGCCCAGGTTTTCACTGAAGCTTTCTTT.

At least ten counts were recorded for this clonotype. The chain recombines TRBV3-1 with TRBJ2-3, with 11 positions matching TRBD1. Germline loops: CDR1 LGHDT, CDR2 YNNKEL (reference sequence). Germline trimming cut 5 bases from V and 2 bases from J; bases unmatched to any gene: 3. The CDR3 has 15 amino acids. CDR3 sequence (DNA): TGTGCCAGCAGCGAGGGACAGGGGGACACAGATACGCAGTATTTT. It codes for CASSEGQGDTDTQYF.

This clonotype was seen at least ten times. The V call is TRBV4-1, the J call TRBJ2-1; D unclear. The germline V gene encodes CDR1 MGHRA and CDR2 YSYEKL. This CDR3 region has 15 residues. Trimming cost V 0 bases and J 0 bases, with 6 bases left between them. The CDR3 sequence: CASSQDLSSYNEQFF. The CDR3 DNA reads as TGCGCCAGCAGCCAAGACCTGAGCTCCTACAATGAGCAGTTCTTC.

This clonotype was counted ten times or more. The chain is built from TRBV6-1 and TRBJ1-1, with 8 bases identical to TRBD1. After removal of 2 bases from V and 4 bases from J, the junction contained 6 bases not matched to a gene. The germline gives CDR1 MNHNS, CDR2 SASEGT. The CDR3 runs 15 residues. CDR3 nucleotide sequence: TGTGCCAGCAGTGAATATCACGGACAGGGCACTGAAGCTTTCTTT. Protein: CASSEYHGQGTEAFF.

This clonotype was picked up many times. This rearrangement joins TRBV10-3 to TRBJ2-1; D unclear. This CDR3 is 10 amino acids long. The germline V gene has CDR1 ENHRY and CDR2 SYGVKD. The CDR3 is CASGKNEQFF. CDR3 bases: TGTGCATCGGGTAAAAATGAGCAGTTCTTC.

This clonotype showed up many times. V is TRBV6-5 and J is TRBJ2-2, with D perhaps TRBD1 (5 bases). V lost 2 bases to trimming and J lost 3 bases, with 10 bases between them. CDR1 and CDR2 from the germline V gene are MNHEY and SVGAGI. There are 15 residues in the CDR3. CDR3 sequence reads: CASSYGRADTGELFF. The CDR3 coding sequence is TGTGCCAGCAGTTACGGCAGGGCCGACACCGGGGAGCTGTTTTTT.

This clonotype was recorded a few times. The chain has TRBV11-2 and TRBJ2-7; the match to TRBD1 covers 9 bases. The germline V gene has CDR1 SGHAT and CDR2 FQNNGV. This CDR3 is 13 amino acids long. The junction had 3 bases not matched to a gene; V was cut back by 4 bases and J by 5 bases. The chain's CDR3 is CASSSDRGDEQYF. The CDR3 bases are TGTGCCAGCAGCTCGGACAGGGGCGACGAGCAGTACTTC.

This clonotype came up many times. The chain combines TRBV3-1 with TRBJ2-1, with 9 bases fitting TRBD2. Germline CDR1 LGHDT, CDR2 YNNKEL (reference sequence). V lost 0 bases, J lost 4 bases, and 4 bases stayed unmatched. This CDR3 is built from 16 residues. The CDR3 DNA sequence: TGTGCCAGCAGCCAAGATTGGCGGGAGGGTTACAATGAGCAGTTCTTC. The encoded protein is CASSQDWREGYNEQFF.

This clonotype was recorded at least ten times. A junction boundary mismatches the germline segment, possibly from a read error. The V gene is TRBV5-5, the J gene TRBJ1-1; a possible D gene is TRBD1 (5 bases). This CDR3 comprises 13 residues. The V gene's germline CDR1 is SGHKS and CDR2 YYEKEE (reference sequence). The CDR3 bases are TGTGCCAGCAGCTGGACACCGAACGCTGAAGCTTTCTTT. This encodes CASSWTPNAEAFF.

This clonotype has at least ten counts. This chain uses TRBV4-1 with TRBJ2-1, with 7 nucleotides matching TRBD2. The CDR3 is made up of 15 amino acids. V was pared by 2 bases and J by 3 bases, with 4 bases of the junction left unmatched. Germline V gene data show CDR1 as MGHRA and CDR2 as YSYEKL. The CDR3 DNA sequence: TGCGCCAGCAGCCAAAAGCGGGACCGCTACAATGAGCAGTTCTTC. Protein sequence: CASSQKRDRYNEQFF.

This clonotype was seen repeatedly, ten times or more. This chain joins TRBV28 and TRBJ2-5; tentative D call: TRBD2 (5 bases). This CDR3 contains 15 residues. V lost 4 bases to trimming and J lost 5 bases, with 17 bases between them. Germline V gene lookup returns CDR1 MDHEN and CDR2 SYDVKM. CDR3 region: CASSSIGLSRETQYF. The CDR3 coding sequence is TGTGCCAGCAGTTCGATAGGACTGTCGAGGGAGACCCAGTACTTC.

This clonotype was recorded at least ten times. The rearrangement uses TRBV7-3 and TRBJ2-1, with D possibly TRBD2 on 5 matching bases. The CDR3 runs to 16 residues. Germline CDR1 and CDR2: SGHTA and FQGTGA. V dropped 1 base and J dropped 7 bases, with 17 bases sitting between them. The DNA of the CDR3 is TGTGCCAGCAGCTTAATAGGCGGTACGACTATGAATGAGCAGTTCTTC. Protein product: CASSLIGGTTMNEQFF.

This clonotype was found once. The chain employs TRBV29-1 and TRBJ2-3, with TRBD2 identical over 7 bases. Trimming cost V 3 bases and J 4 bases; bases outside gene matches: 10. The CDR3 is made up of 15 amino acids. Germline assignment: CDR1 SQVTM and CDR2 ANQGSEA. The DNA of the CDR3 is TGCAGCGTTGACGGTCCCGCGGGAGACCCAGATACGCAGTATTTT. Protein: CSVDGPAGDPDTQYF.

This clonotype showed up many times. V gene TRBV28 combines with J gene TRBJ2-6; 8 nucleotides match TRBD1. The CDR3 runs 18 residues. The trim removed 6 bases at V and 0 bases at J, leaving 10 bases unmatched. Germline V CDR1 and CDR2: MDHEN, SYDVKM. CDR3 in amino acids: CASRRTGTGASGANVLTF. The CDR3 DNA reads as TGTGCCAGCAGAAGAACAGGGACAGGAGCCTCTGGGGCCAACGTCCTGACTTTC. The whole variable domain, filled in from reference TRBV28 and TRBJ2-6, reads DVKVTQSSRYLVKRTGEKVFLECVQDMDHENMFWYRQDPGLGLRLIYFSYDVKMKEKGDIPEGYSVSREKKERFSLILESASTNQTSMYLCASRRTGTGASGANVLTFGAGSRLTVL.

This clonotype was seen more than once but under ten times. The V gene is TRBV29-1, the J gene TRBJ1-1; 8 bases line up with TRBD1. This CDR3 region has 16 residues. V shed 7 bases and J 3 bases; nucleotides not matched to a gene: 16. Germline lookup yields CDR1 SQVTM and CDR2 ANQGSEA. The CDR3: CSGTNAQGGPDTEAFF. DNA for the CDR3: TGCAGCGGGACGAATGCACAGGGGGGTCCGGACACTGAAGCTTTCTTT.

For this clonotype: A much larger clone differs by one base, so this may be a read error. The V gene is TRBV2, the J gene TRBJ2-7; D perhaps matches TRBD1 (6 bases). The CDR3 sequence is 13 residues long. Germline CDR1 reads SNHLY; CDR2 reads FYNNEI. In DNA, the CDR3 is TGTGCCAGCATGGACAGACTATCCTGCGAGCAGTACTTC. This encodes CASMDRLSCEQYF.

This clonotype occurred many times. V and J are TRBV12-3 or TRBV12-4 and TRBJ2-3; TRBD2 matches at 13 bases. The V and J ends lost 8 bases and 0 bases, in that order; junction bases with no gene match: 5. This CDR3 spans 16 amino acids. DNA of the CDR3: TGTGCCAGCGTGTCGGGACTAGCGGGAAGCACAGATACGCAGTATTTT. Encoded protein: CASVSGLAGSTDTQYF.

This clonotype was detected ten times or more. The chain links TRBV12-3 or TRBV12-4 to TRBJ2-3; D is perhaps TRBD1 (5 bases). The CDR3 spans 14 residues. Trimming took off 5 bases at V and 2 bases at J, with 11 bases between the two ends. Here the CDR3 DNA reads TGTGCCAGCAGTATAAACAGGAACACAGATACGCAGTATTTT. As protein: CASSINRNTDTQYF.

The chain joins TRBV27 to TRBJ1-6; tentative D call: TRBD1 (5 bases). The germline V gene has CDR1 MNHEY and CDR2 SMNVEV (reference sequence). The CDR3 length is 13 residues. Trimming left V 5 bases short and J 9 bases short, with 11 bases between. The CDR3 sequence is CASSTPRVSPLHF. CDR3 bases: TGTGCCAGCAGTACCCCCAGGGTTTCACCCCTCCACTTT.

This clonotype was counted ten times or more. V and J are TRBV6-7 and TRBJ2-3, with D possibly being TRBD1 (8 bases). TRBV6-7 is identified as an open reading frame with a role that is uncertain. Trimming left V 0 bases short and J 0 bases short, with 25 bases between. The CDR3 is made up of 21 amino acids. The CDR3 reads CASSYSGDRGQRGRSTDTQYF. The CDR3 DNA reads TGTGCCAGCAGTTACTCGGGCGACAGGGGCCAGCGGGGAAGAAGCACAGATACGCAGTATTTT.

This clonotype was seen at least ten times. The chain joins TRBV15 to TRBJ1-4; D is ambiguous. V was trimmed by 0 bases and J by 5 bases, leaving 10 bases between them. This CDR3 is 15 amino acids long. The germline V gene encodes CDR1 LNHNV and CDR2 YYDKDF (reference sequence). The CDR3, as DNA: TGTGCCACCAGCAGAGATTGGGCCTTGAATGAAAAACTGTTTTTT. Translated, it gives CATSRDWALNEKLFF.

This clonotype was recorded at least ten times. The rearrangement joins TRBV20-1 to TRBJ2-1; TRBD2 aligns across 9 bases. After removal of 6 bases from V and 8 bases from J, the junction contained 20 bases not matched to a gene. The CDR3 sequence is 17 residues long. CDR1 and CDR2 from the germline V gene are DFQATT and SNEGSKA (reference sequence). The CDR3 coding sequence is TGCAGTGCCACACCCGCACTTAGCGGGAGAGTGGTCGATGAGCAGTTCTTC. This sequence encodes CSATPALSGRVVDEQFF.